The rows below give T cell receptor beta chains drawn from one sample of a study of shared clonotypes between healthy human individuals. Profiled with immunoSEQ multiplex PCR; TCRdb holds only in-frame clones, not every one. The sample lists about 2 million clones; about 95% were seen once. Sequenced material: naive CD8+ T cells sorted from blood. Receptors were obtained from a man in his late teens or twenties in good health. CDR3s include the opening cysteine and the closing phenylalanine or tryptophan. The D gene is left open where the match is weak. Clone size is given for some rows only: seen once, a few or many times, or a class if the clone is expanded.

cdr3_nt: TGCGCCAGCAGCCCCACTCGAGGCTTCACAAACTATGGCTACACCTTC
cdr3_aa: CASSPTRGFTNYGYTF
j_call: TRBJ1-2
d_call: .
v_call: TRBV4-1
clone_size: .

cdr3_nt: TGTGCCAGCAGCGGACAGGGTGCCTACGAGCAGTACTTC
cdr3_aa: CASSGQGAYEQYF
j_call: TRBJ2-7
d_call: TRBD1
v_call: TRBV5-6
clone_size: .

cdr3_nt: TGTGCCTGGAACCGGGAAGAGCCTGGGGCCAACGTTCTGACTTTC
cdr3_aa: CAWNREEPGANVLTF
j_call: TRBJ2-6
d_call: .
v_call: TRBV30
clone_size: .

cdr3_nt: TGTGCCACCAGCAGAGGGACAGGGGAAGAGACCCAGTACTTC
cdr3_aa: CATSRGTGEETQYF
j_call: TRBJ2-5
d_call: TRBD1
v_call: TRBV15
clone_size: .

cdr3_nt: TGTGCCAGAAGCTTGAATACTCCACCCCTCCACTTT
cdr3_aa: CARSLNTPPLHF
j_call: TRBJ1-6
d_call: .
v_call: TRBV5-3
clone_size: .

cdr3_nt: TGTGCTAGTGGTTTGGTTCCTCTCGGGACATACGTTCCGAACACTGAAGCTTTCTTT
cdr3_aa: CASGLVPLGTYVPNTEAFF
j_call: TRBJ1-1
d_call: .
v_call: TRBV12-5
clone_size: .

cdr3_nt: TGTGCCTGGGTACAGGATAACCAAGAGACCCAGTACTTC
cdr3_aa: CAWVQDNQETQYF
j_call: TRBJ2-5
d_call: .
v_call: TRBV30
clone_size: .

cdr3_nt: TGTGCCAGCAGTGAAGGGGGAGGCGCTGGAAACACCATATATTTT
cdr3_aa: CASSEGGGAGNTIYF
j_call: TRBJ1-3
d_call: .
v_call: TRBV2
clone_size: .

cdr3_nt: TGTGCCTCAGCATCGCGGGAGAGGGGCCCGGGGAATGAGCAGTTCTTC
cdr3_aa: CASASRERGPGNEQFF
j_call: TRBJ2-1
d_call: TRBD2
v_call: TRBV2
clone_size: .

cdr3_nt: TGTGCCAGCAGTGTACTAGCGGGGGGCTCCTACGAGCAGTACTTC
cdr3_aa: CASSVLAGGSYEQYF
j_call: TRBJ2-7
d_call: TRBD2
v_call: TRBV27
clone_size: once

cdr3_nt: TGTGCCAGCAGTTTATTTGGGACACCACTTGAAGCTTTCTTT
cdr3_aa: CASSLFGTPLEAFF
j_call: TRBJ1-1
d_call: .
v_call: TRBV27
clone_size: .

cdr3_nt: TGTGCCAGCAGCCTCCGGACTTCCTACGAGCAGTACTTC
cdr3_aa: CASSLRTSYEQYF
j_call: TRBJ2-7
d_call: .
v_call: TRBV7-2
clone_size: .

cdr3_nt: TGTGCCAGCAGTTTACTGTACCCGAGCTCCTATAATTCACCCCTCCACTTT
cdr3_aa: CASSLLYPSSYNSPLHF
j_call: TRBJ1-6
d_call: .
v_call: TRBV28
clone_size: .

cdr3_nt: TGTGCCAGTAGTATTGTACCTGGGGATCAGAACGAGCAGTACTTC
cdr3_aa: CASSIVPGDQNEQYF
j_call: TRBJ2-7
d_call: .
v_call: TRBV19
clone_size: .

cdr3_nt: TGTGCCAGCAGCCTTCAGGGACCCTACGAGCAGTACTTC
cdr3_aa: CASSLQGPYEQYF
j_call: TRBJ2-7
d_call: .
v_call: TRBV11-2
clone_size: .

cdr3_nt: TGTGCCAGCGGCCGAATGAACACTGAAGCTTTCTTT
cdr3_aa: CASGRMNTEAFF
j_call: TRBJ1-1
d_call: .
v_call: TRBV6-5
clone_size: .

cdr3_nt: TGTGCCAGCAGTACAACCGGGACAGGGAGAAACGAGCAGTACTTC
cdr3_aa: CASSTTGTGRNEQYF
j_call: TRBJ2-7
d_call: TRBD1
v_call: TRBV27
clone_size: .

cdr3_nt: TGCAGCGTTACGCTTGCCTTAGCCTCTGAAGCTTTCTTT
cdr3_aa: CSVTLALASEAFF
j_call: TRBJ1-1
d_call: .
v_call: TRBV29-1
clone_size: .

cdr3_nt: TGTGCCAGCAGCTTAGGGCCAGGAACTGAAGCTTTCTTT
cdr3_aa: CASSLGPGTEAFF
j_call: TRBJ1-1
d_call: .
v_call: TRBV11-1
clone_size: .

cdr3_nt: TGTGCCAGAAGCTTAGGGGGCGAAGCTTTCTTT
cdr3_aa: CARSLGGEAFF
j_call: TRBJ1-1
d_call: .
v_call: TRBV7-5
clone_size: .

cdr3_nt: TGTGCCAGTTTGGCGGTGGGGGAATACAATGAGCAGTTCTTC
cdr3_aa: CASLAVGEYNEQFF
j_call: TRBJ2-1
d_call: .
v_call: TRBV13
clone_size: .

cdr3_nt: TGCGGGGCTAGCGGGGGGAGCTCCTACGAGCAGTACTTC
cdr3_aa: CGASGGSSYEQYF
j_call: TRBJ2-7
d_call: TRBD2
v_call: TRBV29-1
clone_size: once

cdr3_nt: TGTGCCAGCACAGCGGGGGGGGAGGAAGAGACCCAGTACTTC
cdr3_aa: CASTAGGEEETQYF
j_call: TRBJ2-5
d_call: TRBD2
v_call: TRBV6-1
clone_size: .

cdr3_nt: TGTGCCAGCAGCGTAGGGGCTAGCGGGACAGATACGCAGTATTTT
cdr3_aa: CASSVGASGTDTQYF
j_call: TRBJ2-3
d_call: TRBD2
v_call: TRBV9
clone_size: .

cdr3_nt: TGTGCCTCCCACTCCTCGTCGGATGAAAAACTGTTTTTT
cdr3_aa: CASHSSSDEKLFF
j_call: TRBJ1-4
d_call: .
v_call: TRBV19
clone_size: .

cdr3_nt: TGTGCCAGCAGCTTAGGAGGGGACCTCTATGGCTACACCTTC
cdr3_aa: CASSLGGDLYGYTF
j_call: TRBJ1-2
d_call: .
v_call: TRBV7-8
clone_size: .

cdr3_nt: TGTGCCAGCAGCCAAGTTCTATATTACTATGGCTACACCTTC
cdr3_aa: CASSQVLYYYGYTF
j_call: TRBJ1-2
d_call: .
v_call: TRBV14
clone_size: once

cdr3_nt: TGCGCCAGCAGCCAAGAGAGGGAATACGAGCAGTACTTC
cdr3_aa: CASSQEREYEQYF
j_call: TRBJ2-7
d_call: .
v_call: TRBV4-1
clone_size: .

cdr3_nt: TGCAGCGTTCCGACCGACCTCTATGGCTACACCTTC
cdr3_aa: CSVPTDLYGYTF
j_call: TRBJ1-2
d_call: .
v_call: TRBV29-1
clone_size: once

cdr3_nt: TGTGCCAGCAGCTCGTCGACAGGGGCGGACTACGAGCAGTACTTC
cdr3_aa: CASSSSTGADYEQYF
j_call: TRBJ2-7
d_call: TRBD1
v_call: TRBV13
clone_size: once

cdr3_nt: TGCGCCAGTCGAAAACAGGGGATGAATTATGGCTACACCTTC
cdr3_aa: CASRKQGMNYGYTF
j_call: TRBJ1-2
d_call: TRBD1
v_call: TRBV4-1
clone_size: once

cdr3_nt: TGTGCCAGCCGTCAGGAGACAGGGGGCTACGAGCAGTACTTC
cdr3_aa: CASRQETGGYEQYF
j_call: TRBJ2-7
d_call: TRBD1
v_call: TRBV28
clone_size: .

cdr3_nt: TGTGCCAGCAGGGGAGTCAGCGGGGGCGGCACCGGGGAGCTGTTTTTT
cdr3_aa: CASRGVSGGGTGELFF
j_call: TRBJ2-2
d_call: TRBD2
v_call: TRBV7-8
clone_size: .

cdr3_nt: TGTGCCAGCAGCGTAGATCCCCAGGAGCAAGAGACCCAGTACTTC
cdr3_aa: CASSVDPQEQETQYF
j_call: TRBJ2-5
d_call: .
v_call: TRBV9
clone_size: .

cdr3_nt: TGTGCCAGCAGTCCCCCTGGGACTAGCGGAGATACGCAGTATTTT
cdr3_aa: CASSPPGTSGDTQYF
j_call: TRBJ2-3
d_call: TRBD2
v_call: TRBV6-6
clone_size: .

cdr3_nt: TGTGCCAGCAGCACCGGGACTAAGGAATACGAGCAGTACTTC
cdr3_aa: CASSTGTKEYEQYF
j_call: TRBJ2-7
d_call: TRBD2
v_call: TRBV9
clone_size: .

cdr3_nt: TGTGCCAGTTATAAGGGAGTGACTGGAAACACCATATATTTT
cdr3_aa: CASYKGVTGNTIYF
j_call: TRBJ1-3
d_call: .
v_call: TRBV28
clone_size: .

cdr3_nt: TGTGCCAGCAGTGGGGAGTCTTTCCATGGCTACACCTTC
cdr3_aa: CASSGESFHGYTF
j_call: TRBJ1-2
d_call: .
v_call: TRBV25-1
clone_size: .

cdr3_nt: TGTGCCAGCAGTCCGATTTTTTCCTACAATGAGCAGTTCTTC
cdr3_aa: CASSPIFSYNEQFF
j_call: TRBJ2-1
d_call: .
v_call: TRBV2
clone_size: .

cdr3_nt: TGTGCCTGGAGTCACGGCGGGGCCTACTACGAGCAGTACTTC
cdr3_aa: CAWSHGGAYYEQYF
j_call: TRBJ2-7
d_call: .
v_call: TRBV30
clone_size: .

cdr3_nt: TGTGCCAGCAGCTCCGGGACTGAAAGCTCTGGGGCCAACGTCCTGACTTTC
cdr3_aa: CASSSGTESSGANVLTF
j_call: TRBJ2-6
d_call: .
v_call: TRBV5-6
clone_size: .